These 16 T cell receptor beta chains were all obtained from the same sample, sequenced in a study of shared clonotypes between healthy human individuals. Assay used: immunoSEQ multiplex PCR; TCRdb lists only in-frame clones, some missing. The sample holds roughly 700,000 clones, around 72% seen once. The sample comprised memory CD4+ T cells sorted from blood. The subset is: CD45RA-negative fraction. Every receptor here comes from a woman under 40 in good health.

CDR3 protein: CASSLAVQGVYEQYF. In nucleotides, the CDR3 is TGTGCCAGCAGCTTGGCCGTTCAGGGGGTGTACGAGCAGTACTTC. The chain links TRBV5-5 to TRBJ2-7; 7 nucleotides align to TRBD1. This CDR3 has 15 amino acids. CDR1 is SGHKS, CDR2 YYEKEE, per germline (reference sequence). V gave up 0 bases and J gave up 4 bases; unmatched junction bases: 7.

This chain joins TRBV5-4 and TRBJ2-5, with 7 nucleotides matching TRBD1. The CDR3 is 15 amino acids. Germline CDR1 reads SGHNT; CDR2 reads YYREEE (reference sequence). V lost 4 bases, J lost 5 bases, and 11 bases stayed unmatched. CDR3 sequence reads: CASSPRSGGGETQYF. CDR3 nucleotides: TGTGCCAGCAGCCCCAGATCAGGGGGTGGGGAGACCCAGTACTTC. The variable domain in full, with the rest retrieved from reference TRBV5-4 and TRBJ2-5, is ETGVTQSPTHLIKTRGQQVTLRCSSQSGHNTVSWYQQALGQGPQFIFQYYREEENGRGNFPPRFSGLQFPNYSSELNVNALELDDSALYLCASSPRSGGGETQYFGPGTRLLVL.

This clone was detected a few times. The gene calls are TRBV5-5 and TRBJ2-5; D uncertain. Germline lookup yields CDR1 SGHKS and CDR2 YYEKEE (reference sequence). The CDR3 has 13 amino acids. V was pared by 7 bases and J by 1 base, with 11 bases between. The CDR3 loop reads CASARHLQETQYF. The CDR3 DNA follows: TGTGCCAGCGCCCGACACCTCCAAGAGACCCAGTACTTC.

This clone was seen a single time. V usage is TRBV28 and J usage is TRBJ1-5; D remains ambiguous. This CDR3 is built from 12 residues. Germline lookup yields CDR1 MDHEN and CDR2 SYDVKM. The ends were cut back, 7 bases at V and 1 base at J, with 5 bases in the middle. The DNA of the CDR3 is TGTGCCAGCAAGGAGAGCAATCAGCCCCAGCATTTT. Translation gives CASKESNQPQHF.

The rearrangement joins TRBV28 to TRBJ1-1; TRBD1 aligns across 10 bases. The J segment lost 6 bases and the V segment lost 9 bases, leaving 7 bases of the junction unmatched. The germline gives CDR1 MDHEN, CDR2 SYDVKM. This CDR3 contains 13 residues. CDR3 sequence reads: CASKTGGGSEAFF. In DNA form, the CDR3 reads TGTGCCAGTAAGACAGGGGGCGGATCTGAAGCTTTCTTT.

This clone was seen only once. V and J are TRBV6-6 and TRBJ1-5; D ambiguous. Germline lookup yields CDR1 MNHNY and CDR2 SVGAGI (reference sequence). The CDR3 has 15 amino acids. V lost 4 bases and J lost 6, with 16 bases in between. In DNA form, the CDR3 reads TGTGCCAGCAGTTTAGCCCGGACGGGTCTTCAGCCCCAGCATTTT. It codes for CASSLARTGLQPQHF.

V gene TRBV2 combines with J gene TRBJ1-4, with D possibly TRBD1 on 6 matching bases. The germline V gene encodes CDR1 SNHLY and CDR2 FYNNEI. V gave up 5 bases and J gave up 3 bases, with 10 bases separating them. The CDR3 is 14 amino acids. CDR3 residues: CASSYGQSNEKLFF. The CDR3, as DNA: TGTGCCAGCAGTTATGGACAGTCTAATGAAAAACTGTTTTTT.

The rearrangement links TRBV2 to TRBJ1-1; TRBD1 aligns across 11 bases. The J segment lost 8 bases and the V segment lost 6 bases, leaving 5 bases of the junction unmatched. Per the germline V gene, CDR1 is SNHLY and CDR2 is FYNNEI. CDR3 length: 13 amino acids. The CDR3 DNA sequence: TGTGCCAGCAGCGGACAGGGGGCGGCCGAAGCTTTCTTT. Protein: CASSGQGAAEAFF.

V is TRBV6-1 and J is TRBJ2-1; weak D call: TRBD1 (6 bases). Trimming left V 7 bases short and J 8 bases short, with 15 bases between. The germline V gene has CDR1 MNHNS and CDR2 SASEGT. The CDR3 is 13 residues long. CDR3 protein: CASITGWLDEQFF. The CDR3 DNA reads as TGTGCCAGCATCACAGGGTGGTTGGATGAGCAGTTCTTC.

This clone was recorded many times. This rearrangement joins TRBV9 to TRBJ2-2; a weak D match, TRBD2 (6 bases). There are 16 residues in the CDR3. Trimming removed 3 bases at V and 0 bases at J, with 12 bases between. In germline, CDR1 is SGDLS, CDR2 YYNGEE. The CDR3 here is CASSARDSTNTGELFF. CDR3 nucleotide sequence: TGTGCCAGCAGCGCCCGGGACTCCACGAACACCGGGGAGCTGTTTTTT.

This chain joins TRBV23-1 and TRBJ2-1; a possible D gene is TRBD1 (5 bases). TRBV23-1 is classed as an ORF, of uncertain function. Trimming cost V 8 bases and J 0 bases, with 20 bases left between them. CDR3 length: 17 amino acids. CDR3 region: CASDQTKTAISYNEQFF. As DNA, the CDR3 is TGCGCCAGCGACCAAACTAAGACAGCGATCTCCTACAATGAGCAGTTCTTC.

The V and J genes are TRBV28 and TRBJ2-7; D is possibly TRBD2 (5 bases). The germline gives CDR1 MDHEN, CDR2 SYDVKM. The CDR3 loop spans 13 amino acids. V shed 7 bases and J shed 0 bases, with 10 bases lying between them. The CDR3, as DNA: TGTGCCAGCAATAGGGAGAGCTCCTACGAGCAGTACTTC. It encodes CASNRESSYEQYF.

The chain is built from TRBV19 and TRBJ2-7, with D possibly called TRBD1 or TRBD2 (6 bases each). Germline V CDR1 and CDR2: LNHDA, SQIVND (reference sequence). Trimming took off 3 bases at V and 5 bases at J, with 11 bases between the two ends. There are 13 residues in the CDR3. The CDR3 region is CASSITGGNEQYF. The CDR3 DNA reads TGTGCCAGTAGTATTACCGGGGGCAACGAGCAGTACTTC.

The chain recombines TRBV5-1 with TRBJ2-7, with 8 bases lining up with TRBD2. The V gene's germline CDR1 is SGHRS and CDR2 YFSETQ. J gave up 3 bases and V 2 bases, and 4 bases lay outside the gene matches. This CDR3 has 14 residues. CDR3 bases: TGCGCCAGCAGCTTACTAGCGGCCAACTACGAGCAGTACTTC. This sequence encodes CASSLLAANYEQYF.

V and J are TRBV4-1 and TRBJ2-7; D gene ambiguous. This CDR3 is 14 amino acids long. CDR1 is MGHRA and CDR2 is YSYEKL in the germline V gene. V was cut by 1 base and J by 1 base, with 8 bases left in between. The CDR3 is CASSQGIVSYEQYF. DNA for the CDR3: TGCGCCAGCAGCCAAGGCATAGTTTCCTACGAGCAGTACTTC.

This sequence joins TRBV4-2 and TRBJ2-5; the match to TRBD1 covers 9 bases. This CDR3 has 14 residues. Germline V CDR1 and CDR2: LGHNA, YNFKEQ. V lost 3 bases, J lost 5 bases, and 4 bases stayed unmatched. In DNA, the CDR3 is TGTGCCAGCAGCCAGGGACAGGGTACCGAGACCCAGTACTTC. It encodes CASSQGQGTETQYF.